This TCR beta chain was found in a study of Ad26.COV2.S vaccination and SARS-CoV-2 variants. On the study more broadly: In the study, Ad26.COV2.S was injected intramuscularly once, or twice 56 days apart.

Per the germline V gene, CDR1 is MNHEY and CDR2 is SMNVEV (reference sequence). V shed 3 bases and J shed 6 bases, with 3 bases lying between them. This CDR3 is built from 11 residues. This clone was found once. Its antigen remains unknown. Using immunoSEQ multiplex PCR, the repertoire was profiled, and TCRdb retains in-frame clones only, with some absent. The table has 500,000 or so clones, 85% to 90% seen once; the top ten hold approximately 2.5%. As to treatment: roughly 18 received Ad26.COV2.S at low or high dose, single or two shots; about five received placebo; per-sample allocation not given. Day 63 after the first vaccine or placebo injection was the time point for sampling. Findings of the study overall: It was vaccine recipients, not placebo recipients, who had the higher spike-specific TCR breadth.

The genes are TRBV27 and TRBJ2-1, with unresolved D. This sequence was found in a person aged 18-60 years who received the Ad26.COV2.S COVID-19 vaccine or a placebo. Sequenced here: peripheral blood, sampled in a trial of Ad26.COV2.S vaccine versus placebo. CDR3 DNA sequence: TGTGCCAGCAGTTTCCGCAATGAGCAGTTCTTC. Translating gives CASSFRNEQFF.